These T cell receptor beta chains were read from a single sample in a study of identical twins. TCRdb independently ran MiXCR on the 5' RACE reads; one entry per CDR3 protein. The sample has 200,000 to 250,000 distinct CDR3 sequences; under 10% are singletons. These records were also assigned to another study, of yellow fever vaccine responses in identical twins.

Sequenced: memory (CD45RO+) T cells sorted from blood. The receptors shown here come from a young woman in good health. Both conserved end residues are trimmed from each CDR3. Rows give clone size only sometimes, using once, few, many, or a class for an expanded clone.

TRBV7-4,few,ASSSNGCGGRTDTQY
TRBV2,many,ASSAGQGWSNTEAF
TRBV20-1,many,SARTGYEQF
TRBV20-1,-,SARDTWQGEGYT
TRBV14,-,ASSLLASGMVSGANVLT
TRBV6-5,few,ASSSRGFSTDTQY
TRBV20-1,few,SARWMVADTDTQY
TRBV12-3/TRBV12-4,few,ASCGRGGVPGELF
TRBV12-3/TRBV12-4,few,ASRQGAQLAGELF
TRBV5-1,-,ASSTSPGQGTWPYEQY
TRBV18,many,ASSPPGSYEKLF
TRBV20-1,few,SARDTGGGSPLH
TRBV12-3/TRBV12-4,many,ASSLADGYT
TRBV20-1,-,SARDLGETSAYEQY
TRBV7-6,-,ASSLRASGGGGADTQY
TRBV10-3,many,AISEGLANSPLH
TRBV7-6,many,ASSLAIGSYNEQF
TRBV18,few,ASSPPKGDQY
TRBV20-1,-,SAPVGYEQY
TRBV27,few,ASRGIMNTEAF
TRBV7-9,-,ASSLGAGREQY
TRBV5-6,-,ASSLVGGLSYNEQF
TRBV10-2,many,ASKDLKAKY
TRBV6-2/TRBV6-3,-,ASSAYEQY
TRBV5-1,-,ASSLGQGPFDTQY
TRBV7-2,medium-sized,ASSFRPLSGQETQY
TRBV25-1,many,ASSFGTSTYNEQF
TRBV4-3,-,ASSQEQQGEQF
TRBV5-1,few,ASSLAGVDNSPLH